Included here is one TCR beta chain sequence, with context. Its target is unknown. This specimen belongs to a study of shared clonotypes between healthy human individuals. Study information: CD8 memory received one plate per donor, CD8 naive two, CD4 memory three and CD4 naive three. General study findings and limits: The study found about 5.1% of naive CD4 clonotypes shared across a few donors. Investigators collected only blood, and repertoires in tissues likely differ. Non-shared clonotypes were found to have lower generation probabilities than the clonotypes that were shared by all four of the sorted-subset donors.

TCRdb's table, derived via immunoSEQ multiplex PCR, lists solely in-frame clones and lacks some. Of roughly 2.2 million clones listed, 92% are singletons. The CDR3 loop spans 14 amino acids. Germline V CDR1 and CDR2: SEHNR, FQNEAQ (reference sequence). V lost 5 bases and J lost 3, with 10 bases in between. What was sequenced was naive CD4+ T cells from PBMCs. The subset denotes: CD45RA+ positively selected. The J gene is TRBJ2-2, the V gene TRBV7-9; no firm D call. This TCR came from a man between 18 and 29 years old in good health. Some clones in this sample may be carry-over from other donors' samples. The CDR3 region is CASSVMTDTGELFF. CDR3 DNA sequence: TGTGCCAGCAGCGTGATGACCGACACCGGGGAGCTGTTTTTT.